The 25 T cell receptor beta chains below were found in one sample sequenced in a study of T-cell reconstitution after alpha-beta-depleted transplantation in children. Unique molecular identifiers were incorporated into the prepared TCRbeta library. One entry per CDR3 protein results from TCRdb running MiXCR on the PCR reads. The sample lists some 520,000 distinct CDR3 sequences; approximately 32% were seen once. Sequenced here: PBMCs from the stem cell graft donor, sampled from the stem cell graft. The receptors originated from a human donor who donated a stem cell graft to a child with aplastic anemia.

DNA for the CDR3: TGCAGCGTTTCAGGTTTTAGGGGGGGAGGCAATGAGCAGTTCTTC. It yields the protein CSVSGFRGGGNEQFF. The J gene is TRBJ2-1, the V gene TRBV29-1, with a weak D call TRBD2 (7 bases). With 5 bases removed from V and 6 bases from J, the gap between germline ends came to 20 bases. The CDR3 length is 15 residues. Germline CDR1 reads SQVTM; CDR2 reads ANQGSEA.

CDR3 bases: TGTGCCAGCAGCTCCACAGGGGGAAGGGACTCCTACGAGCAGTACTTC. Translated: CASSSTGGRDSYEQYF. The chain is built from TRBV13 and TRBJ2-7; 8 bases fit TRBD1. After removal of 4 bases from V and 0 bases from J, the junction contained 8 bases not matched to a gene. CDR1 and CDR2 from the germline V gene are PRHDT and FYEKMQ (reference sequence). CDR3 length equals 16 residues. The full variable domain, with the rest looked up from reference TRBV13 and TRBJ2-7, is AAGVIQSPRHLIKEKRETATLKCYPIPRHDTVYWYQQGPGQDPQFLISFYEKMQSDKGSIPDRFSAQQFSDYHSELNMSSLELGDSALYFCASSSTGGRDSYEQYFGPGTRLTVT.

In this sample, this clonotype turned up many times. This sequence joins TRBV30 and TRBJ2-7; 7 bases map to TRBD1. Trimming at V came to 0 bases and at J to 7 bases, leaving 9 bases not matched to a gene. Germline-derived CDR1 and CDR2 are GTSNPN and SVGIG (reference sequence). CDR3 length equals 14 residues. The CDR3 here is CAWSVGTALKEQYF. The DNA of the CDR3 is TGTGCCTGGAGTGTGGGGACAGCCTTGAAGGAGCAGTACTTC.

The V gene is TRBV18, the J gene TRBJ1-1; 12 bases fit TRBD1. Germline loops: CDR1 KGHSH, CDR2 LQKENI. The CDR3 runs 18 residues. Unmatched junction bases numbered 12, after V lost 3 bases and J lost 4 bases. CDR3: CASSPQMGQGALGTEAFF. The CDR3, as DNA: TGTGCCAGCTCACCCCAGATGGGACAGGGGGCGTTAGGCACTGAAGCTTTCTTT.

In its sample, this clonotype was seen a few times. Written as DNA, the CDR3 is TGTGCCAGCAGTTACTCGACAGGACCCCGGGGGAAACTCAATCAGCCCCAGCATTTT. Encoded protein: CASSYSTGPRGKLNQPQHF. The chain combines TRBV6-5 with TRBJ1-5, with D possibly being TRBD1 (6 bases). The ends were cut back, 0 bases at V and 3 bases at J, with 21 bases in the middle. This CDR3 comprises 19 residues. Looked up from germline, CDR1 is MNHEY and CDR2 is SVGAGI.

J is TRBJ1-5 and V is TRBV12-3 or TRBV12-4; TRBD1 agrees at 7 bases. Unmatched junction bases numbered 5, after V lost 4 bases and J lost 2 bases. The CDR3 is 15 amino acids. In nucleotides, the CDR3 is TGTGCCAGCAGTTGGGGTGACAGGGGCAATCAGCCCCAGCATTTT. Amino acid sequence: CASSWGDRGNQPQHF.

This clonotype has just a few counts. The V gene is TRBV20-1, the J gene TRBJ2-1; D call uncertain. With 7 bases removed from V and 5 bases from J, the gap between germline ends came to 12 bases. This CDR3 is built from 12 residues. The germline V gene encodes CDR1 DFQATT and CDR2 SNEGSKA (reference sequence). For the CDR3, the DNA is TGCAGTGATCGGGTGGGCCACAATGAGCAGTTCTTC. This gives the protein CSDRVGHNEQFF.

This clonotype was seen only a few times. V and J are TRBV29-1 and TRBJ2-2; D is unclear. This CDR3 contains 15 residues. Germline CDR1 reads SQVTM; CDR2 reads ANQGSEA. The V gene lost 2 bases and the J gene lost 0 bases, with 10 bases spanning the gap. The CDR3 reads CSVESPAPNTGELFF. The CDR3 region has the DNA TGCAGCGTTGAATCCCCAGCCCCGAACACCGGGGAGCTGTTTTTT.

V gene TRBV6-1 combines with J gene TRBJ2-1; the match to TRBD2 covers 7 bases. This CDR3 has 17 residues. V gave up 7 bases and J gave up 2 bases; unmatched junction bases: 14. Germline V gene lookup returns CDR1 MNHNS and CDR2 SASEGT. CDR3 loop: CASNPIRPSGTYNEQFF. CDR3 DNA sequence: TGTGCCAGCAACCCTATCCGGCCTAGCGGCACCTACAATGAGCAGTTCTTC.

This chain uses TRBV6-5 with TRBJ1-5; D may be TRBD1 (5 bases). Per the germline V gene, CDR1 is MNHEY and CDR2 is SVGAGI. The CDR3 extends over 14 amino acids. V was pared by 7 bases and J by 5 bases, with 15 bases between. Here the CDR3 reads CASNYGRDDQPQHF. The DNA of the CDR3 is TGTGCCAGCAATTATGGCAGGGATGATCAGCCCCAGCATTTT.

The rearrangement links TRBV28 to TRBJ1-5; 8 nucleotides agree with TRBD1. The V gene's germline CDR1 is MDHEN and CDR2 SYDVKM. The trim removed 7 bases at V and 7 bases at J, leaving 15 bases unmatched. The CDR3 extends over 16 amino acids. The CDR3 here is CASTTHGAGGGQPQHF. CDR3 coding DNA: TGTGCCAGCACTACTCACGGGGCAGGGGGCGGGCAGCCCCAGCATTTT.

V gene TRBV12-3 or TRBV12-4 combines with J gene TRBJ2-1, with a weak D call TRBD2 (6 bases). The CDR3 is 12 amino acids. Trimming pared 8 bases from V and 9 bases from J, leaving 14 bases between. The CDR3 nucleotides read TGTGCCAGCCACCCGGGGACTTCTGAGCAGTTCTTC. Translated: CASHPGTSEQFF.

A few counts support this clonotype. This sequence joins TRBV20-1 and TRBJ2-3; D is unclear. V was trimmed by 3 bases and J by 5 bases, leaving 9 bases between them. Per germline, CDR1 DFQATT and CDR2 SNEGSKA (reference sequence). This CDR3 has 12 residues. The CDR3 nucleotides are TGCAGTGCTAGCCGAGGCGTAGATACGCAGTATTTT. Residues: CSASRGVDTQYF.

Concerning this clonotype: An end of the junction differs from the germline gene, which may be a read error. The chain couples TRBV5-4 to TRBJ2-1, with 9 bases aligning to TRBD2. CDR3 length: 15 residues. Germline V gene sequence: CDR1 SGHNT, CDR2 YYREEE (reference sequence). DNA of the CDR3: TGTGCCAGCAGCTTGGAGACTAGCGGTTTCAATGCGCAGTTCTTC. It specifies CASSLETSGFNAQFF.

The V call is TRBV10-3, the J call TRBJ2-1; tentatively, D is TRBD2 (6 bases). The length of the CDR3 is 12 residues. V lost 3 bases, J lost 13 bases, and 13 bases lay in between. The germline V gene has CDR1 ENHRY and CDR2 SYGVKD. DNA for the CDR3: TGTGCCATCAGTGATAAGGGCGGGGAACAGTTCTTC. It yields the protein CAISDKGGEQFF.

V is TRBV25-1 and J is TRBJ1-3; D not certain. Germline CDR1 and CDR2: MGHDK and SYGVNS. The CDR3 consists of 12 residues. With 10 bases removed from V and 0 bases from J, the gap between germline ends came to 7 bases. The CDR3 sequence: CATHSSGNTIYF. The CDR3 DNA sequence: TGTGCCACGCACAGCTCTGGAAACACCATATATTTT.

The count of this clonotype is one. The chain combines TRBV6-2 or TRBV6-3 with TRBJ1-2; D unclear. Trimming took 6 bases from V and 4 from J, leaving 12 bases between them. The V gene's germline CDR1 is MNHEY and CDR2 SVGEGT. CDR3 size: 13 residues. CDR3 loop: CASSPGNGYGYTF. The CDR3 DNA follows: TGTGCCAGCAGCCCGGGAAACGGCTATGGCTACACCTTC.

This clonotype has just a few counts. CDR3 DNA: TGTGCCAGCAGCTTATCTGAGTACTCCTACAATGAGCAGTTCTTC. As protein: CASSLSEYSYNEQFF. The J gene is TRBJ2-1, the V gene TRBV7-3; D is unresolved. The V gene's germline CDR1 is SGHTA and CDR2 FQGTGA. Trimming shortened V by 2 bases and J by 0 bases, and 8 bases separated the two germline ends. The CDR3 covers 15 residues.

This clonotype was counted between two and nine times. This chain links TRBV11-3 with TRBJ1-2, with 9 positions matching TRBD1. Losses at the gene ends were 5 bases for V and 7 bases for J; bases not matched to a gene: 11. The CDR3 loop spans 15 amino acids. Germline CDR1 is SGHNT and CDR2 is YENEEA. CDR3: CASSAERQGDAGYTF. In nucleotides, the CDR3 is TGTGCCAGCAGCGCCGAGAGACAGGGGGATGCTGGCTACACCTTC.

A few counts support this clonotype. The chain combines TRBV6-5 with TRBJ2-7, with TRBD1 matching 10 bases. Trimming took 2 bases from V and 2 from J; bases not matched to a gene: 3. Germline assignment: CDR1 MNHEY and CDR2 SVGAGI. The CDR3 covers 15 residues. The CDR3 region has the DNA TGTGCCAGCAGTTACGGGGGACAGGGGACCTACGAGCAGTACTTC. Its protein is CASSYGGQGTYEQYF.

The chain has TRBV30 and TRBJ2-5; a weak D match, TRBD2 (5 bases). Germline CDR1 GTSNPN, CDR2 SVGIG (reference sequence). The CDR3 runs to 17 residues. Trimming left V 0 bases short and J 2 bases short, with 19 bases between. This CDR3 reads CAWSVRGTIRIQETQYF. DNA for the CDR3: TGTGCCTGGAGTGTACGGGGAACAATTAGAATTCAAGAGACCCAGTACTTC.

The chain joins TRBV7-2 to TRBJ2-5; TRBD2 matches 13 bases. With V trimmed by 5 bases and J by 3 bases, 6 bases remained unmatched. The germline V gene has CDR1 SGHTA and CDR2 FQGNSA. The length of the CDR3 is 16 residues. CDR3 sequence: CASSPRTSGSEETQYF. The CDR3 coding sequence is TGTGCCAGCAGCCCCCGGACTAGCGGGAGTGAAGAGACCCAGTACTTC.

The chain recombines TRBV30 with TRBJ2-1; D is unresolved. The V end lost 0 bases, the J end lost 2 bases, and 14 bases lay between the germline ends. CDR1 and CDR2 (germline): GTSNPN, SVGIG (reference sequence). The CDR3 is 16 amino acids. CDR3 loop: CAWSVLGQATYNEQFF. The CDR3 DNA reads TGTGCCTGGAGTGTTTTAGGGCAGGCTACCTACAATGAGCAGTTCTTC.

The sample holds a few counts of this clonotype. The genes are TRBV7-9 and TRBJ1-1, with 10 nucleotides matching TRBD1. Losses at the gene ends were 3 bases for V and 1 base for J; bases not matched to a gene: 5. The CDR3 covers 16 residues. CDR1 and CDR2 (germline): SEHNR, FQNEAQ (reference sequence). CDR3 loop: CASSFLRDRGNTEAFF. In DNA form, the CDR3 reads TGTGCCAGCAGCTTCTTAAGGGACAGGGGGAACACTGAAGCTTTCTTT.

This chain joins TRBV11-2 and TRBJ2-1, with D tentatively TRBD1 or TRBD2 (7 bases each). This CDR3 has 18 residues. V gave up 5 bases and J gave up 4 bases, with 24 bases separating them. Germline loops: CDR1 SGHAT, CDR2 FQNNGV. In nucleotides, the CDR3 is TGTGCCAGCAGCCCTCGCGGTAGCGGGCAGGGGGGTTACAATGAGCAGTTCTTC. It is translated as CASSPRGSGQGGYNEQFF. The full variable domain, in which reference TRBV11-2 and TRBJ2-1 provide the parts outside the CDR3, is EAGVAQSPRYKIIEKRQSVAFWCNPISGHATLYWYQQILGQGPKLLIQFQNNGVVDDSQLPKDRFSAERLKGVDSTLKIQPAKLEDSAVYLCASSPRGSGQGGYNEQFFGPGTRLTVL.